Listed below are T cell receptor beta chains from one sample, sequenced in a study of blood T cell repertoires in COVID-19. Repertoires were generated with immunoSEQ multiplex PCR, while TCRdb's copy carries only in-frame clones and drops some. The table has 250,000 to 350,000 clones, more than 70% seen once. The sequenced sample was peripheral blood. Receptors originate from a woman between 45 and 60 years old with acute or convalescent COVID-19. Each CDR3 is given with its conserved first and last residue. The D gene is left open where the match is weak. Part of the rows lack a size; the others show once, few, many or a class for expanded clones.

d_call,j_call,clone_size,v_call,cdr3_nt,cdr3_aa
TRBD1,TRBJ2-7,.,TRBV27,TGTGCCAGCAGTTCGACAGGGCCTAACTACGAGCAGTACTTC,CASSSTGPNYEQYF
TRBD2,TRBJ2-1,.,TRBV6-5,TGTGCCAGCAGTCGTAGCGGGAGCAGGTACAATGAGCAGTTCTTC,CASSRSGSRYNEQFF
TRBD2,TRBJ2-1,.,TRBV28,TGTGCCAGCAGTTACCCGACTAGCGGTTACAATGAGCAGTTCTTC,CASSYPTSGYNEQFF
TRBD1,TRBJ1-1,.,TRBV6-5,TGTGCCAGCATTCCGCGGGACAGGGCCGGTGAAGCTTTCTTT,CASIPRDRAGEAFF
.,TRBJ1-1,.,TRBV5-1,TGCGCCAGCAGCCTACGGGACAAGGCTTTCTTT,CASSLRDKAFF
.,TRBJ1-2,.,TRBV12-2,TGTGCAAGTCGCTTATCGGGACAGGGTAGGAATGGCTACACCTTC,CASRLSGQGRNGYTF
.,TRBJ2-7,.,TRBV7-6,TGTGCCAGCAGCTTAGCGACAGGACTAGGGAGATCCTACGAGCAGTACTTC,CASSLATGLGRSYEQYF
TRBD1,TRBJ1-5,.,TRBV5-1,TGCGCCAGCAGCCATTGGGGAGACAGGGGGCGCAGGATCAATCAGCCCCAGCATTTT,CASSHWGDRGRRINQPQHF
.,TRBJ1-4,.,TRBV7-9,TGTGCCAGCAGCTTAGTTTGGGGAGTTTGGGCTAATGAAAAACTGTTTTTT,CASSLVWGVWANEKLFF
TRBD2,TRBJ2-4,.,TRBV4-1,TGCGCCAGCAGCCAAAAGCGGGAGATGTTGGCAACCAAAAACATTCAGTACTTC,CASSQKREMLATKNIQYF
.,TRBJ2-2,many,TRBV6-5,TGTGCCAGCAGTTACGGACTGAGTGTTTCCGGGGAGCTGTTTTTT,CASSYGLSVSGELFF
.,TRBJ2-2,.,TRBV5-4,TGTGCCAGCAGCCCGAACCCCGGACAACTGAACACCGGGGAGCTGTTTTTT,CASSPNPGQLNTGELFF
.,TRBJ2-2,once,TRBV29-1,TGCAGCGCCCGAAGGGCAGGGCGGTCGAGCACCGGGGAGCTGTTTTTT,CSARRAGRSSTGELFF
.,TRBJ1-1,.,TRBV6-1,TGTGCCAGCAGTGATCAGGGTTCCTTCCCAGCTGAAGAAGCTTTCTTT,CASSDQGSFPAEEAFF
.,TRBJ2-1,.,TRBV29-1,TGCAGCGTTGCGGTGGCGGGTAGTGAGCAGTTCTTC,CSVAVAGSEQFF
.,TRBJ2-3,.,TRBV7-3,TGTGCCAGCAGCGCAGAGACAGTCCAGGCTTTCACAGATACGCAGTATTTT,CASSAETVQAFTDTQYF
TRBD1,TRBJ2-5,.,TRBV5-1,TGCGCCAGCAGCCAACCGGGACAGGGAGGAGAGACCCAGTACTTC,CASSQPGQGGETQYF
TRBD1,TRBJ2-7,.,TRBV19,TGTGCCAGTGGGACAGGGGGGTCCCACGAGCAGTACTTC,CASGTGGSHEQYF
.,TRBJ2-2,.,TRBV24-1,TGTGCCACCAGTGATACGCCGGGGTTCTCCGGGGAGCTGTTTTTT,CATSDTPGFSGELFF
.,TRBJ2-3,.,TRBV9,TGTGCCAGCAGCGTAGTGGCCACAGATACGCAGTATTTT,CASSVVATDTQYF
TRBD2,TRBJ2-7,.,TRBV4-1,TGCGCCAGCAGCCCCCTCCTGAGAGCGGGAGGTCTCCACGAGCAGTACTTC,CASSPLLRAGGLHEQYF
TRBD1,TRBJ1-5,.,TRBV27,TGTGCCAGTCGGACAGGGGGGTATAGCAATCAGCCCCAGCATTTT,CASRTGGYSNQPQHF
TRBD2,TRBJ2-2,.,TRBV6-5,TGTGCCAGCAGGGTCCTAGCGGGAACCGGGGAGCTGTTTTTT,CASRVLAGTGELFF
TRBD1,TRBJ2-4,.,TRBV9,TGTGCCAGCAGCGTGTCCGGTCCAGGGGGTGAAAACATTCAGTACTTC,CASSVSGPGGENIQYF
.,TRBJ2-4,.,TRBV15,TGTGCCAGCGGTAGGGAGAAAAACATTCAGTACTTC,CASGREKNIQYF
TRBD2,TRBJ2-2,many,TRBV13,TGTGCCAGCAGCCAAGTAGAAGGGATATCTAGCGGGAGTTCAAGCACCGGGGAGCTGTTTTTT,CASSQVEGISSGSSSTGELFF
.,TRBJ2-4,.,TRBV4-2,TGTGCCAGCAGCCCTGGGGGAGGAACTGGTAAAAACATTCAGTACTTC,CASSPGGGTGKNIQYF
TRBD2,TRBJ2-7,.,TRBV7-2,TGTGCCACCGGAGCAGGGACTAGCCCCTACGAGCAGTACTTC,CATGAGTSPYEQYF
.,TRBJ1-2,.,TRBV18,TGTGCCAGCTCACCACCGACAGGCGACTATGGCTACACCTTC,CASSPPTGDYGYTF
TRBD2,TRBJ2-7,.,TRBV10-1,TGCGCCAGCAATCTAGCGGGATCCCCCTACGAGCAGTACTTC,CASNLAGSPYEQYF
.,TRBJ1-3,.,TRBV7-2,TGTGCCAGCAGCTTAGGTCAGGCTGACGCCATATATTTT,CASSLGQADAIYF
.,TRBJ1-5,few,TRBV2,TGTGCCAGCAGTGCAGGGGTCAGCAATCAGCCCCAGCATTTT,CASSAGVSNQPQHF
TRBD1,TRBJ1-5,.,TRBV10-3,TGTGCCATCAGTGGAGGTTCGGGACAGGGTCTTCAGCCCCAGCATTTT,CAISGGSGQGLQPQHF
TRBD2,TRBJ2-7,.,TRBV2,TGTGCCAGCAGTGCCGGGACTACGAACGAGCAGTACTTC,CASSAGTTNEQYF
.,TRBJ2-7,.,TRBV28,TGTGCCTACCAGGTAGCAGGGACCTACGAGCAGTACTTC,CAYQVAGTYEQYF